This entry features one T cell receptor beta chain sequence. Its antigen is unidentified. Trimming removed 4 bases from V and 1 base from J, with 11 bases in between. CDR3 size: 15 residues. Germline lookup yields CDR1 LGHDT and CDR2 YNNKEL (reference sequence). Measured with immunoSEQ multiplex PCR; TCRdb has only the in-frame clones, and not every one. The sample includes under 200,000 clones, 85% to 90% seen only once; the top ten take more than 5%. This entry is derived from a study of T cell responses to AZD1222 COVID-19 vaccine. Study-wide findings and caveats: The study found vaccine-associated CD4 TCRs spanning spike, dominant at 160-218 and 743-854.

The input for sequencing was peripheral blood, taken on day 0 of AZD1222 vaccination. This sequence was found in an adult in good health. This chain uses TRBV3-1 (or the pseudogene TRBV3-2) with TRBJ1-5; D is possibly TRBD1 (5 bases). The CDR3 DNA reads TGTGCCAGCAGCCCGACACAGGCGAGCAATCAGCCCCAGCATTTT. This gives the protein CASSPTQASNQPQHF.